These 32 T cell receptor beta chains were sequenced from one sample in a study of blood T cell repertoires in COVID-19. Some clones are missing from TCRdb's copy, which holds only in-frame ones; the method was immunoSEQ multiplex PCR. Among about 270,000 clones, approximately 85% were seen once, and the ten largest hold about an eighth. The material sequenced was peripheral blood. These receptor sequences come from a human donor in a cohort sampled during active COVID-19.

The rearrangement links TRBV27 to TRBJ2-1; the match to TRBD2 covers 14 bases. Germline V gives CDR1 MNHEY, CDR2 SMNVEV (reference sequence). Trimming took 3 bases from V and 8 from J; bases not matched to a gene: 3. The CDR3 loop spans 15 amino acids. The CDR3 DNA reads TGTGCCAGCAGTTTGGGACTAGCGGGAGCCCATGAGCAGTTCTTC. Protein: CASSLGLAGAHEQFF.

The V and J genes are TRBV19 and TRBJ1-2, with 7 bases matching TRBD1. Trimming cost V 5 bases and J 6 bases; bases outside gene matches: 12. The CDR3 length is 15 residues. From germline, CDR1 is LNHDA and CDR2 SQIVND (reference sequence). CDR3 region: CASSPPGGIKDGYTF. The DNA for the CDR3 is TGTGCCAGTAGTCCGCCAGGGGGAATAAAGGATGGCTACACCTTC.

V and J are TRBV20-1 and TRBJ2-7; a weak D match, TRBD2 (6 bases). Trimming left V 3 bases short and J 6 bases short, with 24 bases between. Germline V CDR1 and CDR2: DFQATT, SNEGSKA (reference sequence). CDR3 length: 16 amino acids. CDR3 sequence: CSASPSRGLAETEQYF. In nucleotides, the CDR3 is TGCAGTGCTAGTCCCTCGAGGGGATTAGCGGAGACCGAGCAGTACTTC.

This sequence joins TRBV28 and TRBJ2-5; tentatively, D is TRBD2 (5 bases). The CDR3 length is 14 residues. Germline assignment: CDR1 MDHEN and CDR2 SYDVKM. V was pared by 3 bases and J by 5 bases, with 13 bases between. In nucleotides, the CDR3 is TGTGCCAGCAGTTTCACGACCCGGAGGGAGACCCAGTACTTC. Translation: CASSFTTRRETQYF.

CDR3: CASSPTSGSFYEQYF. The CDR3 DNA reads TGCGCCAGCAGCCCTACTAGCGGGAGCTTTTACGAGCAGTACTTC. The chain recombines TRBV5-1 with TRBJ2-7; 11 nucleotides line up with TRBD2. There are 15 residues in the CDR3. Germline trimming cut 4 bases from V and 4 bases from J; bases unmatched to any gene: 7. The V gene's germline CDR1 is SGHRS and CDR2 YFSETQ.

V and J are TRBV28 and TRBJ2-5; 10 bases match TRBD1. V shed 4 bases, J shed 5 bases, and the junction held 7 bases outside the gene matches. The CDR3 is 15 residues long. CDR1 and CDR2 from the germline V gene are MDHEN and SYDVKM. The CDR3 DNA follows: TGTGCCAGCAGTTCCCCCCGGACAGGGGGGGAGACCCAGTACTTC. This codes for CASSSPRTGGETQYF.

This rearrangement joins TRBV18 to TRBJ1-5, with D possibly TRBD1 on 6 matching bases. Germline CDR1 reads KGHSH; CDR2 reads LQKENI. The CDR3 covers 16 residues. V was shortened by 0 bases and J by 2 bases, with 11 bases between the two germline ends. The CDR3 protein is CASSPPAGAGNQPQHF. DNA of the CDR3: TGTGCCAGCTCACCACCGGCAGGGGCCGGCAATCAGCCCCAGCATTTT.

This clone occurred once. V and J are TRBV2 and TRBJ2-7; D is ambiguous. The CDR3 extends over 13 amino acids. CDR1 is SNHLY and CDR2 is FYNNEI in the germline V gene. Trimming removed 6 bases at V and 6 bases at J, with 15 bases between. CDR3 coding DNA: TGTGCCAGCAGCATTCAGACTTTTCTCGAGCAGTACTTC. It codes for CASSIQTFLEQYF.

This CDR3 reads CASSLAYGGVSYQYF. The CDR3 coding sequence is TGTGCCAGCAGCTTAGCCTACGGGGGAGTCTCTTACCAGTATTTT. The chain combines TRBV7-2 with TRBJ2-3; D perhaps matches TRBD2 (6 bases). CDR3 length: 15 amino acids. Trimming removed 0 bases at V and 12 bases at J, with 19 bases between. Germline V gene sequence: CDR1 SGHTA, CDR2 FQGNSA.

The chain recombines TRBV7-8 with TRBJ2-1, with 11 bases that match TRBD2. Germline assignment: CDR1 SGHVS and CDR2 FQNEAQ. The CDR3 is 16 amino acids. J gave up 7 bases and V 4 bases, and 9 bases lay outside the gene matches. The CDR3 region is CASSSEGLAVKNEQFF. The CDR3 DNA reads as TGTGCCAGCAGCTCGGAGGGACTAGCGGTAAAGAATGAGCAGTTCTTC.

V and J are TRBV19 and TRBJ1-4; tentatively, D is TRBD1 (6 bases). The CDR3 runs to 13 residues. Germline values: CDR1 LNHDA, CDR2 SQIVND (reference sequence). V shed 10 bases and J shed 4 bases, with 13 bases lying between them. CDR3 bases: TGTGCCACCTCGACAGGACTTAATGAAAAACTGTTTTTT. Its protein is CATSTGLNEKLFF.

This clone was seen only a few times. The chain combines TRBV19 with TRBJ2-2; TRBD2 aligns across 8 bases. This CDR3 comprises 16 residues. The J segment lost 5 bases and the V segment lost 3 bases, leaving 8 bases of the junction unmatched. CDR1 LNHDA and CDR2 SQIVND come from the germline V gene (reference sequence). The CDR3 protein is CASSMTRRGGTGELFF. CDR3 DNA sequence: TGTGCCAGTAGTATGACCCGCCGGGGGGGAACCGGGGAGCTGTTTTTT.

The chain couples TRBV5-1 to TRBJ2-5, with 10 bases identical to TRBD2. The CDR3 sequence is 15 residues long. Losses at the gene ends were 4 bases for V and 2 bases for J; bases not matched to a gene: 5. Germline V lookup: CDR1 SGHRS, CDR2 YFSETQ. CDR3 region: CASSPTSGTQETQYF. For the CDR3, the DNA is TGCGCCAGCAGCCCCACTAGCGGGACGCAAGAGACCCAGTACTTC.

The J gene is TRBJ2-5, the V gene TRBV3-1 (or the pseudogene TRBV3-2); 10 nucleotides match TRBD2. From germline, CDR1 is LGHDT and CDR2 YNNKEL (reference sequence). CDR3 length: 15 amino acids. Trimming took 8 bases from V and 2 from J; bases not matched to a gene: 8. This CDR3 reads CASRRAGGTQETQYF. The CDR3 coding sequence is TGTGCCAGCCGCAGAGCGGGAGGGACTCAAGAGACCCAGTACTTC.

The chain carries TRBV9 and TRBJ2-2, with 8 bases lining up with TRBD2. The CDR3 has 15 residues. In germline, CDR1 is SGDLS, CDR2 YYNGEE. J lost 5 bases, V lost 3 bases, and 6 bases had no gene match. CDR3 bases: TGTGCCAGCAGCGCCCCGGGACTAGTGACCGGGGAGCTGTTTTTT. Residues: CASSAPGLVTGELFF. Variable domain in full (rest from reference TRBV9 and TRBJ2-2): DSGVTQTPKHLITATGQRVTLRCSPRSGDLSVYWYQQSLDQGLQFLIQYYNGEERAKGNILERFSAQQFPDLHSELNLSSLELGDSALYFCASSAPGLVTGELFFGEGSRLTVL.

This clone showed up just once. The CDR3 sequence: CASSYSGLAGVHEQFF. The CDR3 nucleotides read TGTGCCAGCAGTTACTCGGGTCTAGCGGGAGTTCACGAGCAGTTCTTC. V gene TRBV6-5 combines with J gene TRBJ2-1; 10 bases fit TRBD2. The CDR3 has 16 amino acids. Losses at the gene ends were 0 bases for V and 10 bases for J; bases not matched to a gene: 9. Germline loops: CDR1 MNHEY, CDR2 SVGAGI.

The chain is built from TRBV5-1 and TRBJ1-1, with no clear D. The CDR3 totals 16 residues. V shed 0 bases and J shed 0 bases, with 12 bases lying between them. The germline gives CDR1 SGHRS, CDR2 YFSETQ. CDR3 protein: CASSLAGHGLNTEAFF. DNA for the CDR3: TGCGCCAGCAGCTTGGCTGGCCACGGGTTGAACACTGAAGCTTTCTTT.

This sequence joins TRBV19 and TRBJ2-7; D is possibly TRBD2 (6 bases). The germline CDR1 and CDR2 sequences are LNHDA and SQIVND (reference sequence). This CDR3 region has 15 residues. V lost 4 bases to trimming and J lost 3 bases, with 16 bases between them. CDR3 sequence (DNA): TGTGCCAGTAGTACTACACAGCGGAGGGACTACGAGCAGTACTTC. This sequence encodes CASSTTQRRDYEQYF.

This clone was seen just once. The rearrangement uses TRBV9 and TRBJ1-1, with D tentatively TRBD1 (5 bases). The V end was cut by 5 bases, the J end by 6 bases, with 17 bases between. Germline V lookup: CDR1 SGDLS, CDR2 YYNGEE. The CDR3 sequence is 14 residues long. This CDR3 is CASSPDSPKAEAFF. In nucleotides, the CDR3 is TGTGCCAGCAGTCCTGACAGCCCGAAAGCTGAAGCTTTCTTT.

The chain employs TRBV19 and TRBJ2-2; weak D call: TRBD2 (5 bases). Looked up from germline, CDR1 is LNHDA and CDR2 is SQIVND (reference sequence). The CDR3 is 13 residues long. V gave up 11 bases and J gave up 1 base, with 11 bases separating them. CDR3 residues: CAGRAWNTGELFF. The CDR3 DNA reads TGTGCCGGGAGAGCCTGGAACACCGGGGAGCTGTTTTTT.

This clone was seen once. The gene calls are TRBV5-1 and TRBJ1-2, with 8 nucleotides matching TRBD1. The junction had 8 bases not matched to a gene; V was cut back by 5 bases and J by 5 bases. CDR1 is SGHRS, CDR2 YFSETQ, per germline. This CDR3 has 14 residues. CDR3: CASSKDRDGYGYTF. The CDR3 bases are TGCGCCAGCAGTAAGGACAGGGATGGATATGGCTACACCTTC.

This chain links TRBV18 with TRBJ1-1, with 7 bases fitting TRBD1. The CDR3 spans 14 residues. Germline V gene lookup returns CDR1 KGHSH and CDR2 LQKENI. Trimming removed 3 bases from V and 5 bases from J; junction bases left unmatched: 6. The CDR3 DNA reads TGTGCCAGCTCACCTGACAGGGAGATGACTGAAGCTTTCTTT. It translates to CASSPDREMTEAFF.

For the CDR3, the DNA is TGTGCCAGCAGTGTCGCTACGGACTACACAACTAATGAAAAACTGTTTTTT. This translates into CASSVATDYTTNEKLFF. The chain recombines TRBV2 with TRBJ1-4; D call uncertain. CDR3 length: 17 amino acids. From germline, CDR1 is SNHLY and CDR2 FYNNEI. V lost 4 bases, J lost 0 bases, and 15 bases lay in between.

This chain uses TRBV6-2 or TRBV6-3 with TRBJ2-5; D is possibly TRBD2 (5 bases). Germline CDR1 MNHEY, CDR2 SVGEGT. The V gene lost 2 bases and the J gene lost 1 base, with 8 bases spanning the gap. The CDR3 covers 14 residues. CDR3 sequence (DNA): TGTGCCAGCAGTTACCAGCGGATCCAAGAGACCCAGTACTTC. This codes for CASSYQRIQETQYF.

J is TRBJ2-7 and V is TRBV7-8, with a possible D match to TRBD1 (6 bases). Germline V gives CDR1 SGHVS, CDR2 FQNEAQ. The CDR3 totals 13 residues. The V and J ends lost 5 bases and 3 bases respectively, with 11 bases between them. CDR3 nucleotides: TGTGCCAGCAGCCTCCAGGGGATCTACGAGCAGTACTTC. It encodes CASSLQGIYEQYF.

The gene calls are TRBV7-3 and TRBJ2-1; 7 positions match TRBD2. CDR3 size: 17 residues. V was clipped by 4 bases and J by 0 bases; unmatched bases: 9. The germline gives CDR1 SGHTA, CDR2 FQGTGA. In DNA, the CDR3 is TGTGCCAGCAGCTATTACGGGGGGAAGGGCTCCTACAATGAGCAGTTCTTC. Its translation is CASSYYGGKGSYNEQFF.

The CDR3 reads CASSQTPRTRGYTF. CDR3 sequence (DNA): TGTGCCAGCAGCCAGACTCCCAGAACTAGAGGCTACACCTTC. V is TRBV5-6 and J is TRBJ1-2; D unresolved. This CDR3 contains 14 residues. Germline lookup yields CDR1 SGHDT and CDR2 YYEEEE. Trimming removed 4 bases from V and 8 bases from J, with 18 bases in between.

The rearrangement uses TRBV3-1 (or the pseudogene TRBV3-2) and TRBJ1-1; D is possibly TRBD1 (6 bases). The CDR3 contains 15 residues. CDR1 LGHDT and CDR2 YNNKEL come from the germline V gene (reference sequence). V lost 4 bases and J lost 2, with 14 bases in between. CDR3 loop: CASSPQGHPNTEAFF. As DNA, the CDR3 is TGTGCCAGCAGCCCTCAGGGACATCCTAACACTGAAGCTTTCTTT.

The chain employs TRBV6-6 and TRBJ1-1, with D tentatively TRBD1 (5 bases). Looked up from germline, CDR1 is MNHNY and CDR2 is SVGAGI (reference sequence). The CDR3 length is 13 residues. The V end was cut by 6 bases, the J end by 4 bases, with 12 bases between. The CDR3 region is CASSPNGGTEAFF. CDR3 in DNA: TGTGCCAGCAGCCCCAACGGGGGCACTGAAGCTTTCTTT.

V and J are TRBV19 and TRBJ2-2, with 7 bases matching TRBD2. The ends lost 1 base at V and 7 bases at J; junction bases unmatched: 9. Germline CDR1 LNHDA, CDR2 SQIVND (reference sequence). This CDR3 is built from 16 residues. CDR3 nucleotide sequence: TGTGCCAGTAGTATAGTACGGGGGAGGGCCGGCGGGGAGCTGTTTTTT. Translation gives CASSIVRGRAGGELFF.

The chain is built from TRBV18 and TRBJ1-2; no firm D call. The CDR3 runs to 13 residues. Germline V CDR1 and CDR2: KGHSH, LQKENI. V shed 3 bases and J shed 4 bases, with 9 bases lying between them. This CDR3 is CASSPLAGYGYTF. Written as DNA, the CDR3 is TGTGCCAGCTCACCTCTTGCAGGCTATGGCTACACCTTC.

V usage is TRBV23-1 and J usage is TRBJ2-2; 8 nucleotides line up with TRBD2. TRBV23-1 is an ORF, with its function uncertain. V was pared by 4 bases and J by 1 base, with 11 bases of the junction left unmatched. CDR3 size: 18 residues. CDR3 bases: TGCGCCAGCAGTCCTTCCGGTGAACTAGCGGTGAACACCGGGGAGCTGTTTTTT. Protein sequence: CASSPSGELAVNTGELFF.